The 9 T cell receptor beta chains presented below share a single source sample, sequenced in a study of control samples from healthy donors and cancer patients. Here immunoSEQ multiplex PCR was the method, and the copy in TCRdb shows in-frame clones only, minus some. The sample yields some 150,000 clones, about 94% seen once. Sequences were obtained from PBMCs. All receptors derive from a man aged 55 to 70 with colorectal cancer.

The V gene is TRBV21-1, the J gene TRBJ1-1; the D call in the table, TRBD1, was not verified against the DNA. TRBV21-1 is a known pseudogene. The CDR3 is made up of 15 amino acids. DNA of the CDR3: TGTGCCAGCAGCAAAGGGCTGCAGGGGCCCACTGAAGCTTTCTTT. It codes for CASSKGLQGPTEAFF.

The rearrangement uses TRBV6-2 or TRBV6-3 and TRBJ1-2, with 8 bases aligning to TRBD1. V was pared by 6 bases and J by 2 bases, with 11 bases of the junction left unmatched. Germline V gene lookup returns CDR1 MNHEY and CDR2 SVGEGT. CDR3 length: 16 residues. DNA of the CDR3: TGTGCCAGCAGCGGGACAGGTCTTCTGGAAAACTATGGCTACACCTTC. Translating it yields CASSGTGLLENYGYTF.

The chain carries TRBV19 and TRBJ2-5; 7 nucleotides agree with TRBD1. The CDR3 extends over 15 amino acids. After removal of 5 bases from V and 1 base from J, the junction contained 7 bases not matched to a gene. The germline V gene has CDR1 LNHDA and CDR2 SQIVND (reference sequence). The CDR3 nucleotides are TGTGCCAGTAGTGACGGGACAGCCTTCCAAGAGACCCAGTACTTC. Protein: CASSDGTAFQETQYF.

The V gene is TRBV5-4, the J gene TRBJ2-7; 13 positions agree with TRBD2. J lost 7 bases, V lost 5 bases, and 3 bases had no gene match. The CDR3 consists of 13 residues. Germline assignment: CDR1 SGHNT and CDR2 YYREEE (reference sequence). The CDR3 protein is CASSWTSGGEQYF. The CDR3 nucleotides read TGTGCCAGCAGTTGGACTAGCGGGGGTGAGCAGTACTTC.

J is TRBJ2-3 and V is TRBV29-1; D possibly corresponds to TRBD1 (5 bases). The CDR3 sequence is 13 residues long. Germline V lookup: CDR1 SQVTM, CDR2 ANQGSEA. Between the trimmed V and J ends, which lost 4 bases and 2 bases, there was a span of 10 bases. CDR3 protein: CSVVQGSTDTQYF. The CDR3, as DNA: TGCAGCGTTGTTCAGGGTTCCACAGATACGCAGTATTTT.

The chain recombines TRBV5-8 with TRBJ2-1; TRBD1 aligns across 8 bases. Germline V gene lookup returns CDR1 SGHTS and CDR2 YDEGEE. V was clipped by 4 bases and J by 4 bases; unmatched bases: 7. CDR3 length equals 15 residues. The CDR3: CASSTRTGSYNEQFF. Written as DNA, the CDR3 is TGTGCCAGCAGCACCCGGACAGGGTCGTACAATGAGCAGTTCTTC.

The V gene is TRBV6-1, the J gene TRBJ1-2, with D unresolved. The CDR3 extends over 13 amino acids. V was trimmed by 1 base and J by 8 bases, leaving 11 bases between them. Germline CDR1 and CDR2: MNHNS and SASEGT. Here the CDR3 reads CASSEGGIWGYTF. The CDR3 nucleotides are TGTGCCAGCAGTGAAGGGGGTATATGGGGCTACACCTTC.

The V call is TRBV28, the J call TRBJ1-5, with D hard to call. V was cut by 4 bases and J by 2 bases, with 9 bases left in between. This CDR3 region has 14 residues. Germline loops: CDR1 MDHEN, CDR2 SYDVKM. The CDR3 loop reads CASSSMEGNQPQHF. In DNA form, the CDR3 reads TGTGCCAGCAGTTCGATGGAGGGCAATCAGCCCCAGCATTTT.

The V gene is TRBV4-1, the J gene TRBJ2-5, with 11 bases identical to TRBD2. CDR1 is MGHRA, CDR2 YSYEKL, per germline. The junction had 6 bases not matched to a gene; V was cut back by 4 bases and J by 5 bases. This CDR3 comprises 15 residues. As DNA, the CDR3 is TGCGCCAGCAGCCTTAGCGGGGGGGCCGCGGAGACCCAGTACTTC. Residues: CASSLSGGAAETQYF.